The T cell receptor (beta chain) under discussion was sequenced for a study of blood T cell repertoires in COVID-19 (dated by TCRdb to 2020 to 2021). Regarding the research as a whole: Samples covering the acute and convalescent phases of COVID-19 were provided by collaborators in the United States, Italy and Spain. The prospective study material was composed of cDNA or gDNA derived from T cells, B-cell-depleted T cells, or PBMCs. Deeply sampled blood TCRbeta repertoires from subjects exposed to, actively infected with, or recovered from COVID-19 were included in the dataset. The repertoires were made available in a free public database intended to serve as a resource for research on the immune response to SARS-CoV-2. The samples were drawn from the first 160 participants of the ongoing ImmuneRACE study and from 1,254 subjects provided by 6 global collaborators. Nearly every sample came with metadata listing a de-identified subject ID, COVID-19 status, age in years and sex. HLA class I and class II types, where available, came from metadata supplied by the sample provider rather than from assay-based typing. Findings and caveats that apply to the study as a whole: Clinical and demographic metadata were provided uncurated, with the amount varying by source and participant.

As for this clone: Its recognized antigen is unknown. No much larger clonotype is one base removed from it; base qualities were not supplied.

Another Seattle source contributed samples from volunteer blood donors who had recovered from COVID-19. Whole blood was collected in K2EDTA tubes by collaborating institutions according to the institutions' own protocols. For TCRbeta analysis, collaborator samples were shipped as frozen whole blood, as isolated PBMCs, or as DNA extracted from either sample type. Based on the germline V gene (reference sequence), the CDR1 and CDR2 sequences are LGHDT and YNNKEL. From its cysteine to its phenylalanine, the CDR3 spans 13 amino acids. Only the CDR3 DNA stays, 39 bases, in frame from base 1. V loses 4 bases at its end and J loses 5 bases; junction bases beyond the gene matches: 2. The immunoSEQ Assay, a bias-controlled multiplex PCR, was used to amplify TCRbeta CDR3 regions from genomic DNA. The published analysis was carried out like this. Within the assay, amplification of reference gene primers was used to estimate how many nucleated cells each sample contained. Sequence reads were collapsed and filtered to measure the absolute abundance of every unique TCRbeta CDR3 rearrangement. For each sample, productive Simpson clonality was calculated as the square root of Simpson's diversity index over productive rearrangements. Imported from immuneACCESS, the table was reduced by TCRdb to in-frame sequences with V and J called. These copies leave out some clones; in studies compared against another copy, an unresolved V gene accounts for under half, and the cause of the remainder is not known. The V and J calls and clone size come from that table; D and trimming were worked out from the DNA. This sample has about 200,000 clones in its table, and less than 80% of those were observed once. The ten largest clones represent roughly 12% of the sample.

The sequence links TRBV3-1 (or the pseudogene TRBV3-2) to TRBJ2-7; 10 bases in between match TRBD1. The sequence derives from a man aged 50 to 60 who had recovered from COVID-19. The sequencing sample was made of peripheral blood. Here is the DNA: TGTGCCAGCAGCCGACAGGGGGCTGACGAGCAGTACTTC. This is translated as CASSRQGADEQYF.